This TCR beta chain is drawn from a study of beta chain features in type 1 diabetes. V gave up 7 bases and J gave up 4 bases; unmatched junction bases: 8. Germline CDR1 reads MNHEY; CDR2 reads SMNVEV (reference sequence). The CDR3 runs 15 residues. Broader study findings: Diminished insertions and augmented deletions at VDJ junctions characterized type 1 diabetes patients.

This clone occurred a few times. No antigen is known for it. TCRB transcripts that were expressed got sequenced, as all of the isolated RNA had been reverse transcribed. TCRdb's copy holds only in-frame clones and misses some; the assay was immunoSEQ multiplex PCR. The table shows over 150,000 clones, with more than 10% occurring only once. The sequence derives from a woman aged 18-29 years in good health. This sequence joins TRBV27 and TRBJ1-5; TRBD1 agrees at 9 bases. The sequenced sample was central memory CD4+ T cells from blood. As DNA, the CDR3 is TGTGCCAGCACTGGCTCCGGGACAGGGAATCAGCCCCAGCATTTT. Its protein product is CASTGSGTGNQPQHF.